A single T cell receptor beta chain is shown here with its context. The data stem from a study of cytomegalovirus exposure and HLA in healthy donors. The germline V and J ends were trimmed by 0 bases and 2 bases, with 12 bases remaining between them. The CDR3 runs 15 residues. The germline gives CDR1 SGDLS, CDR2 YYNGEE. PCR involved 60 Vbeta and 13 Jbeta primers. This table comes from immunoSEQ multiplex PCR, and its TCRdb copy is limited to in-frame clones, with some not included. Of approximately 130,000 clones listed, 81% are singletons. Input material: PBMCs. The V gene is TRBV9, the J gene TRBJ2-7; the D is unclear. The sequence derives from a woman between 40 and 50 years old in good health and CMV-seropositive. The CDR3 bases are TGTGCCAGCAGCGTAGGGGTAGCCGAAACCTACGAGCAGTACTTC. It translates to CASSVGVAETYEQYF.